This TCR beta chain was found in a study of CD8+ T cells in alopecia areata. Background on the study: Treated patients were dosed with oral tofacitinib, taking 5 to 10 mg twice daily. Dosing with tofacitinib proceeded for 6 to 18 months, followed by 6 months off drug.

It was cDNA, reverse transcribed from extracted RNA, that served as the sequencing template. TCRdb's copy holds only in-frame clones and misses some; the assay was immunoSEQ multiplex PCR. The repertoire holds some 200,000 clones, with approximately 59% as singletons. The ends lost 6 bases at V and 14 bases at J; junction bases unmatched: 13. CDR3 size: 12 residues. CDR1 is SQVTM and CDR2 is ANQGSEA in the germline V gene. This clone was detected only once. The specimen was CD4+ T cells sorted from blood, collected at week 0. The receptor was derived from a human donor with alopecia areata. The chain has TRBV29-1 and TRBJ1-2; 9 bases agree with TRBD1. The CDR3: CSVRVPDRGGTF. As DNA, the CDR3 is TGCAGCGTAAGGGTACCCGACAGGGGGGGGACCTTC. Combining the CDR3 with reference TRBV29-1 and TRBJ1-2 gives the whole variable domain SAVISQKPSRDICQRGTSLTIQCQVDSQVTMMFWYRQQPGQSLTLIATANQGSEATYESGFVIDKFPISRPNLTFSTLTVSNMSPEDSSIYLCSVRVPDRGGTFGSGTRLTVV.